What follows is one T cell receptor (beta chain) and its context. Trimming removed 6 bases from V and 6 bases from J, with 11 bases in between. The CDR3 runs 12 residues. MiXCR, run by TCRdb on the 5' RACE reads, gives a single entry per CDR3 protein. The repertoire includes 250,000 to 350,000 distinct CDR3 sequences, approximately 15% of them detected once, and around 23% sits in the top ten. This specimen comes from a study of T-cell memory formation after mild COVID-19. This rearrangement joins TRBV12-3 or TRBV12-4 to TRBJ1-1; the D is unclear. The TCR comes from a man aged 18 to 30 who had mild COVID-19 (a few samples of this study predate the infection). Cell type and time point are not known. Sequencing was performed on PBMCs or a T cell subset sorted from them (not recorded which). Here the CDR3 reads CASSQTDAEAFF. CDR3 DNA: TGTGCCAGCAGCCAGACCGACGCTGAAGCTTTCTTT.